This is a list of T cell receptor beta chains from one sample in a study of T cell changes during pregnancy in multiple sclerosis. Sequencing used immunoSEQ multiplex PCR; TCRdb keeps in-frame clones, though not all of them. The sample records about 93,000 clones, around 93% being singletons. Sequences were derived from peripheral blood, sampled before pregnancy. All receptors derive from a female donor with multiple sclerosis, enrolled in a pregnancy study. CDR3s include the opening cysteine and the closing phenylalanine or tryptophan. Each record gives: J gene, V gene, clone size, D gene, CDR3 DNA, CDR3 protein. A D gene is named only where the DNA matches it firmly. Some rows have no size entry. The others give once, few or many, or a class for an expanded clone.

TRBJ1-2,TRBV19,-,TRBD1,TGTGCCAGTAGTATCCCCTTCGGGACAGCCTATGGCTACACCTTC,CASSIPFGTAYGYTF
TRBJ1-3,TRBV9,-,TRBD1,TGTGCCAGCAGCCCCCGAACGGGACAGCCAAACACCATATATTTT,CASSPRTGQPNTIYF
TRBJ2-7,TRBV7-6,-,-,TGTGCCAGCAGCTTAGGAGGGAACTACGAGCAGTACTTC,CASSLGGNYEQYF
TRBJ2-2,TRBV19,-,-,TGTGCCAGTAGTATACGTAGTCCTGGGGAGCTGTTTTTT,CASSIRSPGELFF
TRBJ2-4,TRBV18,-,-,TGTGCCAGCTCAGGGCAGGGGGGAGACATTCAGTACTTC,CASSGQGGDIQYF
TRBJ1-5,TRBV19,-,TRBD1,TGTGCCAGTAGTCGGACAGGGCCTTCCCTGCATTTT,CASSRTGPSLHF
TRBJ2-6,TRBV11-2,-,-,TGTGCCAGCAGGTTCAGGGTCACCGGGGCCAACGTCCTGACTTTC,CASRFRVTGANVLTF
TRBJ1-6,TRBV5-4,-,TRBD1,TGTGCCAGCAGCCCCGGGACAGGGGCAAATTCACCCCTCCACTTT,CASSPGTGANSPLHF
TRBJ2-7,TRBV7-9,-,TRBD2,TGTGCCAGCAGCTTATCACTAGCGGGAGGGGGCTACGAGCAGTACTTC,CASSLSLAGGGYEQYF
TRBJ1-4,TRBV5-1,-,-,TGCGCCAGCAGCTTGAAGGCGGGTGGGCCAGGGGAGGAAAAACTGTTTTTT,CASSLKAGGPGEEKLFF
TRBJ2-7,TRBV29-1,-,TRBD1,TGCAGCGTCCGGACAGGCGTTAGCTCCTACGAGCAGTACTTC,CSVRTGVSSYEQYF
TRBJ2-2,TRBV7-6,-,-,TGTGCCAGCATCTCCTTTGGCCCGGCGGTCGCCGGGGAGCTGTTTTTT,CASISFGPAVAGELFF
TRBJ1-5,TRBV28,-,-,TGTGCCAGCAGTTACGGAGACAGGTCGAGTACACCCCGGGACGATCAGCCCCAGCATTTT,CASSYGDRSSTPRDDQPQHF
TRBJ2-6,TRBV5-4,once,-,TGTGCCAGCAGCTCCTCGAGCTCTGGGGCCAACGTCCTGACTTTC,CASSSSSSGANVLTF
TRBJ1-5,TRBV5-1,-,TRBD1,TGCGCCAGCAGCTTAGGGGCAGGGGGCGCCCCCAATCAGCCCCAGCATTTT,CASSLGAGGAPNQPQHF
TRBJ1-3,TRBV7-3,-,-,TGTGCCAGCAGCGTCGACAGAAGCTCTGGAAACACCATATATTTT,CASSVDRSSGNTIYF
TRBJ1-2,TRBV4-2,-,-,TGTGCCAGCAGCCAAGATTTCGGGGGGCGCGACTATGGCTACACCTTC,CASSQDFGGRDYGYTF
TRBJ1-4,TRBV30,-,-,TGTGCCTGGAGGGCCCACGGGGAAAAACTGTTTTTT,CAWRAHGEKLFF
TRBJ1-1,TRBV28,-,TRBD1,TGTGCCAGCAGAGAGGGACAGGAAGCTTTCTTT,CASREGQEAFF
TRBJ2-5,TRBV7-3,-,TRBD2,TGTGCCAGCAGCCCAGGGGGGCTAGCGGGAGGGCAAGAGACCCAGTACTTC,CASSPGGLAGGQETQYF
TRBJ2-3,TRBV5-1,-,TRBD2,TGCGCCAGCAGCTTGGGCGGGAGTAAAACAGATACGCAGTATTTT,CASSLGGSKTDTQYF
TRBJ2-1,TRBV2,-,-,TGTGCCAGCAAGAGAGAGAGCTCCTACAATGAGCAGTTCTTC,CASKRESSYNEQFF
TRBJ2-7,TRBV2,-,TRBD2,TGTGCCAGCAGTGAAGCTAGCGGGGGGGATCTTGACTTC,CASSEASGGDLDF
TRBJ1-1,TRBV5-4,-,TRBD1,TGTGCCAGCAGCTCTCCCGGGACAGGAGGGGACACTGAAGCTTTCTTT,CASSSPGTGGDTEAFF
TRBJ1-1,TRBV6-1,-,-,TGTGCCCGGGGGGCCCAAGCTTGGGAGGACACTGAAGCTTTCTTT,CARGAQAWEDTEAFF
TRBJ2-3,TRBV9,-,-,TGTGCCAGCAGCGTAGCGGGCACAGATACGCAGTATTTT,CASSVAGTDTQYF
TRBJ1-2,TRBV7-2,-,-,TGTGCCACCCACCCCCGGGGAGGAAGGGAGGTATCCAACTATGGCTACACCTTC,CATHPRGGREVSNYGYTF
TRBJ2-4,TRBV19,-,TRBD1,TGTGCCAGTAGTGTTGGGAGACAGGGGGCTATAGCCAAAAACATTCAGTACTTC,CASSVGRQGAIAKNIQYF
TRBJ2-1,TRBV5-1,-,TRBD2,TGCGCCAGCAGCTTGGATGGGACTAGCGGGAGACTTAGCTCCTACAATGAGCAGTTCTTC,CASSLDGTSGRLSSYNEQFF
TRBJ2-2,TRBV12-5,-,TRBD1,TGTGCTAGTGGTTTGGGACAGGGGGTAAACACCGGGGAGCTGTTTTTT,CASGLGQGVNTGELFF
TRBJ2-7,TRBV28,-,TRBD2,TGTGCCAGCAGTGGTATGATAGGGACTAGGAACGGCTACGAGCAGTACTTC,CASSGMIGTRNGYEQYF
TRBJ2-7,TRBV18,-,-,TGTGCCAGCTCACCCCAGGTGAGCTCCTACGAGCAGTACTTC,CASSPQVSSYEQYF
TRBJ1-1,TRBV15,-,TRBD1,TGTGCCACCAGCAAGAACCTCGAGACAGGGGCGGCTTTCTTT,CATSKNLETGAAFF
TRBJ1-5,TRBV25-1,-,-,TGTGCCAGCAGTGAATTCGGGGAGAATCAGCCCCAGCATTTT,CASSEFGENQPQHF
TRBJ1-1,TRBV18,-,-,TGTGCCAGCTCACCGGCACAGGGTCACACTGAAGCTTTCTTT,CASSPAQGHTEAFF
TRBJ2-1,TRBV27,-,-,TGTGCCAGCAGGCACACTCAGGGGTACAATGAGCAGTTCTTC,CASRHTQGYNEQFF
TRBJ1-1,TRBV27,-,TRBD1,TGTGCCAGCAGTTCTCCCGGGACAGGGTCTTTCTTT,CASSSPGTGSFF
TRBJ2-3,TRBV11-2,few,TRBD2,TGTGCCAGCAGCGGGGTGCGGGAGGGCCCCGATACGCAGTATTTT,CASSGVREGPDTQYF
TRBJ2-2,TRBV6-6,-,-,TGTGCCAGCAGCGCCGGGACAACGAACACCGGGGAGCTGTTTTTT,CASSAGTTNTGELFF
TRBJ2-3,TRBV6-5,-,TRBD2,TGTGCCAGCAGTTACGGACTAGCGGGGGGGCCAGATACGCAGTATTTT,CASSYGLAGGPDTQYF
TRBJ2-1,TRBV20-1,few,TRBD2,TGCAGTGCCACCCCTGGGACTAGTCGCTTCTTC,CSATPGTSRFF
TRBJ1-5,TRBV6-4,-,TRBD1,TGTGCCAGCCACGGGACAGGCAACCAAGGCAATCAGCCCCAGCATTTT,CASHGTGNQGNQPQHF
TRBJ1-1,TRBV18,-,TRBD1,TGTGCCAGCTCACCTTTACCGACAGGGTTGAACACTGAAGCTTTCTTT,CASSPLPTGLNTEAFF
TRBJ1-1,TRBV2,-,TRBD1,TGTGCCAGCAGTTTAAGACAGGGGAACACTGAAGCTTTCTTT,CASSLRQGNTEAFF
TRBJ2-7,TRBV7-9,-,TRBD2,TGTGCCAGCAGCCTCCAGCCCTTTCGCGGGAGGGACTACGAGCAGTACTTC,CASSLQPFRGRDYEQYF
TRBJ1-1,TRBV14,-,TRBD1,TGTGCCAGCAGCCAAGGGATCGGGACAGGGCGTTTTATGAACACTGAAGCTTTCTTT,CASSQGIGTGRFMNTEAFF
TRBJ2-5,TRBV27,-,-,TGTGCCAGCAGAGTCGGTCTACTAGCTCAAGAGACCCAGTACTTC,CASRVGLLAQETQYF
TRBJ1-1,TRBV28,-,-,TGTGCCAGCAGTTTTGCCTTGGGGCAGGAGTACACTGAAGCTTTCTTT,CASSFALGQEYTEAFF
TRBJ2-5,TRBV5-1,-,TRBD2,TGCGCCAGCAGCTTCCCACTAGCGGGAGACCAAGAGACCCAGTACTTC,CASSFPLAGDQETQYF
TRBJ2-2,TRBV4-3,-,TRBD2,TGCGCCAGCAGCCAAGGGGGAGGGGCCGCCAACACCGGGGAGCTGTTTTTT,CASSQGGGAANTGELFF
TRBJ1-1,TRBV19,-,-,TGTGCCAGTAGTTATCAGGGGAACACTGAAGCTTTCTTT,CASSYQGNTEAFF
TRBJ1-2,TRBV25-1,-,TRBD1,TGTGCCAGCAGTGAAACCCAGGGGGGACCGTACTATGGCTACACCTTC,CASSETQGGPYYGYTF
TRBJ2-7,TRBV5-1,-,-,TGCGCCAGCAGCTTGTTGGGGGGCTCCTACGAGCAGTACTTC,CASSLLGGSYEQYF
TRBJ1-1,TRBV7-9,few,TRBD1,TGTGCCAGCAGCTTCGGGAGTCGGACAGGGGGAGCTGAAGCTTTCTTT,CASSFGSRTGGAEAFF
TRBJ2-2,TRBV2,-,-,TGTGCCAGCACCATCCAAGGGTCAGGGGACACCGGGGAGCTGTTTTTT,CASTIQGSGDTGELFF
TRBJ1-4,TRBV6-7,once,-,TGTGCCAGCAGTTACTCGTGCGGGGGGGGCGAAAAACTGTTTTTT,CASSYSCGGGEKLFF
TRBJ1-1,TRBV7-2,-,-,TGTGCCAGCAGCTTCGGGGAGTGGGGCACTGAAGCTTTCTTT,CASSFGEWGTEAFF
TRBJ2-1,TRBV19,-,TRBD2,TGTGCCAGTAGACAACGAATAGCGGGAGTAAGCAATGAGCAGTTCTTC,CASRQRIAGVSNEQFF
TRBJ1-3,TRBV27,-,TRBD1,TGTGCCAGCAGTTTAACAGGGGGCGGAAACACCATATATTTT,CASSLTGGGNTIYF